This TCR beta chain comes out of a study of CD8 T cells in ankylosing spondylitis. General study results and limits: Seemingly distinctive of ankylosing spondylitis blood was a TCR beta motif formed by eight highly homologous variants.

Regarding this clonotype: Antigen: not known.

MiXCR was run by TCRdb on the 5' RACE reads, yielding one entry per CDR3 protein. The profile covers about 440,000 distinct CDR3 sequences, with about a sixth appearing a single time and 0.85% to 1.3% taken by the ten largest. V shed 7 bases, J shed 4 bases, and the junction held 3 bases outside the gene matches. Germline CDR1 is SQVTM and CDR2 is ANQGSEA. The CDR3 spans 13 residues. The TCR was taken from a male donor with ankylosing spondylitis. The sequenced sample was blood, either unsorted or a sorted T cell fraction (not recorded which). This chain joins TRBV29-1 and TRBJ2-2; 10 bases match TRBD1. Here the CDR3 reads CSARDRGTGELFF. The DNA of the CDR3 is TGCAGCGCTCGGGACAGGGGCACCGGGGAGCTGTTTTTT.